These 3 T cell receptor beta chains originate from one sample sequenced in a study of PD-1 blockade in classical Hodgkin lymphoma. Time point in this sample: cycle 4 day 1 (C4D1), after more than five weeks of nivolumab. In every patient, relapse followed autologous stem cell transplantation, while exposure to brentuximab vedotin differed. Clones were read by immunoSEQ multiplex PCR, and TCRdb kept only the in-frame ones, dropping some. The sample yields about 41,000 clones, around two thirds seen once. Here the sequenced sample was peripheral blood mononuclear cells (PBMCs), taken before the fourth cycle of nivolumab. All receptors derive from a human donor with classical Hodgkin lymphoma.

The chain uses TRBV2 and TRBJ2-5, with 9 bases that match TRBD2. The CDR3 is made up of 17 amino acids. The germline V gene encodes CDR1 SNHLY and CDR2 FYNNEI. Trimming removed 4 bases from V and 2 bases from J; junction bases left unmatched: 11. The DNA for the CDR3 is TGTGCCAGCAGTGGCGGCTCAGCGGGGGGAATACAAGAGACCCAGTACTTC. It encodes CASSGGSAGGIQETQYF.

This clone is categorized as medium-sized. The V and J genes are TRBV27 and TRBJ1-2; D may be TRBD1 (5 bases). The CDR3 contains 12 residues. The germline V gene has CDR1 MNHEY and CDR2 SMNVEV (reference sequence). Trimming took 2 bases from V and 5 from J, leaving 6 bases between them. In nucleotides, the CDR3 is TGTGCCAGCAGTTTACAGGGTTATGGCTACACCTTC. Translated, it gives CASSLQGYGYTF.

The rearrangement links TRBV2 to TRBJ1-2; D is possibly TRBD1 (6 bases). The CDR3 totals 15 residues. V lost 4 bases to trimming and J lost 3 bases, with 15 bases between them. Germline V gene data show CDR1 as SNHLY and CDR2 as FYNNEI. CDR3 nucleotides: TGTGCCAGCAGTGCTCTGGACAGCTATCACTATGGCTACACCTTC. Its translation: CASSALDSYHYGYTF.